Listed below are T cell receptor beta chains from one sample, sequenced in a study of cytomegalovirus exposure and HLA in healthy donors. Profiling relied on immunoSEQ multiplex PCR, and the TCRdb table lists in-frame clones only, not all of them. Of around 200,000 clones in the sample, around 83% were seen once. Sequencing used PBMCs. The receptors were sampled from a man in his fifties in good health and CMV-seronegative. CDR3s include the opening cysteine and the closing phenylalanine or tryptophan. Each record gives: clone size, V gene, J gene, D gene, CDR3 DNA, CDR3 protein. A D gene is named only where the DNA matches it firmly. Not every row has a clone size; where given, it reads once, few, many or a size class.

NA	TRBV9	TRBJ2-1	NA	TGTGCCAGCAGCGTAGAAGCTAGTGCCCGATGGGATGAGCAGTTCTTC	CASSVEASARWDEQFF
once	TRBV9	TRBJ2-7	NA	TGTGCCAGCAGCGTAGGCCCGGACACTTCCTACGAGCAGTACTTC	CASSVGPDTSYEQYF
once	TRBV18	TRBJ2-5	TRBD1	TGTGCCAGCTCACCTCGACAGGGGGGGCACCAAGAGACCCAGTACTTC	CASSPRQGGHQETQYF
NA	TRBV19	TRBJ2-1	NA	TGTGCCAGTAGCGATTTAGATCCGGGACAAAAGTTCTTC	CASSDLDPGQKFF
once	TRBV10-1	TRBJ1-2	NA	TGCGCCAGCAGGGCCGGGGAAGGAAATGGCTACACCTTC	CASRAGEGNGYTF
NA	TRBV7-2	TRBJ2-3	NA	TGTGCCAGCAGCTTAATTAGCGGAAGCACAGATACGCAGTATTTT	CASSLISGSTDTQYF
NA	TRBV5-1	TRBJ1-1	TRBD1	TGCGCCAGCAGCTTGGTGGGACAGTCGACTGAAGCTTTCTTT	CASSLVGQSTEAFF
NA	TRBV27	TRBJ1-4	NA	TGTGCCAGCTCGATTTTTAGGGGGGGAACTAATGAAAAACTGTTTTTT	CASSIFRGGTNEKLFF
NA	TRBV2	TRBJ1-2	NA	TGTGCCAGCAGGACGGAGTCCGCTAGCTTCTATGGCTACACCTTC	CASRTESASFYGYTF
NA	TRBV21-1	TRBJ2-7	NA	TGTGCCAGCCAAAGGACTAGAATATCCGAGCAGTACTTC	CASQRTRISEQYF
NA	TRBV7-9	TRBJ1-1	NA	TGTTCCAGCAGCTTGATAGAGGCAACCACTGAAGCTTTCTTT	CSSSLIEATTEAFF
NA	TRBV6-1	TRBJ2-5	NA	TGTGCCAGCACCTCGGGATCCCCTCGGCAAGAGACCCAGTACTTC	CASTSGSPRQETQYF
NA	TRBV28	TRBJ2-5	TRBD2	TGTGCCAGCAGTTTTAGCGGGAGGTCCTGGGCCCAGTACTTC	CASSFSGRSWAQYF
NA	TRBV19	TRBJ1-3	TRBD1	TGTGCCAGTAGAGACAGGGGTCACTCCTCTGGAAACACCATATATTTT	CASRDRGHSSGNTIYF
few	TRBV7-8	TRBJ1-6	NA	TGTGCCAGCAGCTTAGTGGGGGGGAGCTCCTATAATTCACCCCTCCACTTT	CASSLVGGSSYNSPLHF
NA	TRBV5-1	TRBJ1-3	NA	TGCGCCAGCAGCCCGGGGAGCTCTGGAAACACCATATATTTT	CASSPGSSGNTIYF
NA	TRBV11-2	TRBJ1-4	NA	NA	CASSFFGEEKLFF
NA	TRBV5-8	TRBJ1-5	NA	TGTGCCAGCAGCTTCAGGGGTTTCGGTCAGCCCCAGCATTTT	CASSFRGFGQPQHF
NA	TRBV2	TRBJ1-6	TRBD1	TGTGCCAGCGCGGACAGGGCGGGCTCACCCCTCCACTTT	CASADRAGSPLHF
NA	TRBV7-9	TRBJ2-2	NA	TGTTCCAGCAGTACCGGGATAGGGCAGGCCGGGGAGCTGTTTTTT	CSSSTGIGQAGELFF
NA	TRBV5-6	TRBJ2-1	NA	TGTGCCAGCAGCTTGGGCAGCTACAATGAGCAGTTCTTC	CASSLGSYNEQFF
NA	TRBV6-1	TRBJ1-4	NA	TGTGCCAGCACAACTGGTAGGCGGGGCAATGAAAAACTGTTTTTT	CASTTGRRGNEKLFF
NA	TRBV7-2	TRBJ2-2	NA	TGTGCCAGCAGCTTAAACAGGGTAACCGGGGAGCTGTTTTTT	CASSLNRVTGELFF
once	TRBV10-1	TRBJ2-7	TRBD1	TGCGCCAGCACAGGGGGCCTCCCCTACGAGCAGTACTTC	CASTGGLPYEQYF